Reported below is one T cell receptor (beta chain). Using immunoSEQ multiplex PCR, the repertoire was profiled, and TCRdb retains in-frame clones only, with some absent. This repertoire shows more than 95,000 clones, 90% found once; its top ten account for 4.8%. This CDR3 is 14 amino acids long. V dropped 6 bases and J dropped 5 bases, with 14 bases sitting between them. Germline-derived CDR1 and CDR2 are MNHEY and SVGAGI. This sample was included in a study of T cell responses to AZD1222 COVID-19 vaccine. The TCR was taken from an adult in good health. The rearrangement joins TRBV6-5 to TRBJ1-5; weak D call: TRBD1 (6 bases). Sequenced material: peripheral blood, taken on day 0 of AZD1222 vaccination. This chain's CDR3 is CASSLDSPYQPQHF. CDR3 in DNA: TGTGCCAGCAGCCTGGACAGCCCTTATCAGCCCCAGCATTTT.